This T cell receptor (beta chain) was captured by sequencing in a study of breast tumors, draining lymph nodes, adjacent tissues. Axillary draining lymph nodes of breast cancer patients supplied the node samples. TCRdb analysed the multiplex PCR reads with MiXCR anew, one entry per CDR3 protein. Of about 220,000 distinct CDR3 sequences detected, 34% appear once; the ten largest clones hold over 3.5%. This CDR3 contains 16 residues. The ends lost 1 base at V and 1 base at J; junction bases unmatched: 2. The germline V gene has CDR1 LNHDA and CDR2 SQIVND (reference sequence). Regarding the study as a whole: The lymph node origin of tumor T cells was framed as consistent with a hypothesis, not demonstrated.

Concerning this clonotype: As yet, its antigen is unknown.

The sequencing sample was made of axillary lymph node tissue. V is TRBV19 and J is TRBJ1-5; 9 nucleotides line up with TRBD1. The receptor was isolated from a female donor with breast cancer. Some clones in this sample may be carry-over from other donors' samples. The DNA for the CDR3 is TGTGCCAGTAGTATAGGGACAGGGGCCAGCAATCAGCCCCAGCATTTT. It specifies CASSIGTGASNQPQHF.